This T cell receptor beta chain was documented in a study of shared T cell receptors in the human thymus (dated by TCRdb to 2020 to 2023). As for the study more broadly: The study examined how self-reactive, shared T-cell receptor alpha chains are generated in the human thymus.

On this clone itself: The antigen it recognizes is unknown. Base qualities were left out, and no much larger clone turns up one base away.

Library preparation employed the immunoSEQ multiplex PCR assay. Entries here come from immuneACCESS through TCRdb and include only in-frame sequences with V and J called. Some clones fail to appear in such tables; in the studies checked, an unresolved V gene covers under half of the shortfall, and the cause of the remainder is unknown. The sample table holds over 650,000 clones, of which more than 70% were seen once. Approximately 0.0097% of the sample is in the top ten clones. These same records also appear under a second study, on human thymus T cells. As the second study states: Immunologically healthy infants undergoing open corrective cardiac surgery for congenital heart defects in Finland were used as donors. The thymus tissue came from surgical resects taken out during corrective cardiac surgery. V and J gene segment usage appeared biased in both thymic and peripheral blood repertoires. According to the related research, thymic TCR repertoires were highly overlapping among unrelated individuals. The study characterized TCR alpha and beta repertoires from seven to nine infant thymus samples and a few related peripheral blood samples. Donor ages ranged from roughly 7 to 250 days, and the cohort comprised more than 5 male and a couple of female infants. Thymocytes were mechanically released from the tissue and were stored as pellets of 10-30 million cells at -70 degrees C. A QIAsymphony instrument was used to extract genomic DNA from frozen cell pellets. The immunoSEQ multiplex PCR assay was used to amplify the TCRB and TCRAD loci from a standardized quantity of quality-controlled genomic DNA. The amplicons covered the V(D)J region and were long enough to include the CDR3 and to identify the V and J genes. The commercial immunoSEQ service was used to sequence amplicons on an Illumina platform. Primer bias and sequencing errors were corrected as previously described, and TCRAD and TCRB were defined on the basis of the IMGT database. immunoSEQ Analyzer 3.0 and VDJTools were used for repertoire analysis, which covered basic statistics, V/J segment usage, diversity estimates, rarefaction and pairwise overlap. Diversity was estimated with Chao1, ChaoE, Efron-Thisted, Shannon and inverse Simpson indices, and also on datasets down-sampled to the smallest sample. Repertoire overlap was assessed by strict matching of CDR3 nucleotide sequence, V gene and J gene, and clustering was done by Jaccard-based multidimensional scaling. On average, thymus samples yielded about 810,000 unique TCRB clonotypes, whereas blood samples yielded roughly 81,000.

The specimen sequenced was thymocytes. The source of this sequence is a boy under two years old with a congenital heart defect. Donor details come from another sample of the same person, matched by shared clones.

The nucleotide sequence is TGTGCCAGCAGTGCCCGGCAGGGTCCCACCTACGAGCAGTACTTC. Its translation is CASSARQGPTYEQYF. Recombination joined TRBV28 with TRBJ2-7; TRBD1 is a possible D gene, resting on 5 matching bases. From the cysteine through the phenylalanine, the CDR3 covers 15 amino acids. The read is trimmed to its CDR3 DNA, 45 bases read in frame from base 1. The V end loses 5 bases and the J end loses 2 bases, and a stretch of 16 bases separates them. CDR1 and CDR2 (MDHEN, SYDVKM) derive from the germline V gene.